This is a list of T cell receptor beta chains from one sample in a study of CXCR3-negative and CXCR3-positive naive CD8 T cells. Reanalyzing the 5' RACE reads, TCRdb keeps one entry per CDR3 protein, without DNA. This specimen shows over 55,000 distinct CDR3 sequences; the ten leading clones hold 4% to 5.5%. The sample taken for sequencing was naive CXCR3+ CD8+ T cells from blood. All receptors derive from a human donor in good health. Some clones in this sample may be carry-over from other donors' samples. CDR3s include the opening cysteine and the closing phenylalanine or tryptophan.

v_gene: TRBV6-5; j_gene: TRBJ2-7; CDR3aa: CASSSRDPLTRNYEQYF
v_gene: TRBV4-2; j_gene: TRBJ1-1; CDR3aa: CASSQQLDGTEAFF
v_gene: TRBV29-1; j_gene: TRBJ2-7; CDR3aa: CSVEEGTSYEQYF
v_gene: TRBV25-1; j_gene: TRBJ2-1; CDR3aa: CASSGLNNEQFF
v_gene: TRBV29-1; j_gene: TRBJ1-2; CDR3aa: CSAFRDGGKEGYTF
v_gene: TRBV29-1; j_gene: TRBJ2-7; CDR3aa: CSGKVGYEQYF
v_gene: TRBV12-3/TRBV12-4; j_gene: TRBJ1-4; CDR3aa: CASSFPLTASNEKLFF
v_gene: TRBV20-1; j_gene: TRBJ2-7; CDR3aa: CSANNRETYEQYF
v_gene: TRBV28; j_gene: TRBJ2-1; CDR3aa: CASSFQGDEQFF
v_gene: TRBV20-1; j_gene: TRBJ1-1; CDR3aa: CSARGRGNTEAFF
v_gene: TRBV9; j_gene: TRBJ2-1; CDR3aa: CASSAFRRGSNEQFF
v_gene: TRBV6-6; j_gene: TRBJ2-3; CDR3aa: CASSPDRGPDTQYF
v_gene: TRBV29-1; j_gene: TRBJ2-1; CDR3aa: CSVGDLGTGYEQFF
v_gene: TRBV12-3/TRBV12-4; j_gene: TRBJ2-7; CDR3aa: CASSSLVGGFQEQYF
v_gene: TRBV4-1; j_gene: TRBJ2-7; CDR3aa: CASSQGLAGVGEQYF
v_gene: TRBV6-2/TRBV6-3; j_gene: TRBJ2-7; CDR3aa: CASTPGTSGPYEQYF
v_gene: TRBV7-6; j_gene: TRBJ1-5; CDR3aa: CASSPGDGQPQHF
v_gene: TRBV29-1; j_gene: TRBJ2-3; CDR3aa: CSVEGISTDTQYF
v_gene: TRBV12-3/TRBV12-4; j_gene: TRBJ2-1; CDR3aa: CASSSPPLTGGQLTYNEQFF
v_gene: TRBV29-1; j_gene: TRBJ1-2; CDR3aa: CSVGKGATAGYTF
v_gene: TRBV7-6; j_gene: TRBJ2-2; CDR3aa: CASSSSPPSHTGELFF
v_gene: TRBV21-1; j_gene: TRBJ1-2; CDR3aa: CASSNRETCGYTF
v_gene: TRBV7-9; j_gene: TRBJ2-3; CDR3aa: CASSDRLDSDTQYF
v_gene: TRBV20-1; j_gene: TRBJ2-7; CDR3aa: CSASTGAYEQYF
v_gene: TRBV29-1; j_gene: TRBJ2-7; CDR3aa: CSVIGGFAEQYF
v_gene: TRBV4-1; j_gene: TRBJ1-1; CDR3aa: CASSSLDRGLSRNTEAFF